One sample yielded the 10 T cell receptor beta chains listed below, sequenced in a study of cytomegalovirus exposure and HLA in healthy donors. Data came from immunoSEQ multiplex PCR; TCRdb stores just in-frame clones and leaves some out. The sample shows 150,000 to 200,000 clones, roughly 85% of them seen only once. Source material: PBMCs. The receptor source for this set is a man between 18 and 35 years old in good health and CMV-seropositive.

The chain has TRBV2 and TRBJ2-5; the D is unclear. Germline V gene lookup returns CDR1 SNHLY and CDR2 FYNNEI. The CDR3 is 13 amino acids. With 2 bases removed from V and 2 bases from J, the gap between germline ends came to 6 bases. CDR3 coding DNA: TGTGCCAGCAGTGAATCCGTGCAAGAGACCCAGTACTTC. Protein sequence: CASSESVQETQYF.

CDR3 DNA sequence: TGTGCCAGTAGGCCGGGACAGGGATATAGGAACATTCAGTACTTC. Encoded protein: CASRPGQGYRNIQYF. The chain is built from TRBV19 and TRBJ2-4, with TRBD1 matching 9 bases. Germline values: CDR1 LNHDA, CDR2 SQIVND (reference sequence). The ends lost 6 bases at V and 7 bases at J; junction bases unmatched: 10. This CDR3 has 15 amino acids.

The chain has TRBV2 and TRBJ2-3; D might be TRBD1 (6 bases). Germline CDR1 and CDR2: SNHLY and FYNNEI. The ends were cut back, 3 bases at V and 2 bases at J, with 9 bases in the middle. The CDR3 extends over 14 amino acids. For the CDR3, the DNA is TGTGCCAGCAGTGATAGGACAGACACAGATACGCAGTATTTT. It translates to CASSDRTDTDTQYF.

This clone came up once. The CDR3, as DNA: TGTGCCAGCAGCTTGGGACTAGCATACGAGCAGTACTTC. Encoded protein: CASSLGLAYEQYF. The J gene is TRBJ2-7, the V gene TRBV11-2; the match to TRBD2 covers 9 bases. Germline trimming cut 3 bases from V and 4 bases from J; bases unmatched to any gene: 1. The CDR3 loop spans 13 amino acids. Germline V gene data show CDR1 as SGHAT and CDR2 as FQNNGV.

The chain couples TRBV2 to TRBJ2-7, with D possibly being TRBD1 (5 bases). From germline, CDR1 is SNHLY and CDR2 FYNNEI. The ends were cut back, 10 bases at V and 5 bases at J, with 21 bases in the middle. The CDR3 spans 14 residues. The CDR3 protein is CAIGVQGLYNEQYF. CDR3 nucleotides: TGTGCCATCGGAGTTCAGGGTTTGTACAACGAGCAGTACTTC.

The rearrangement joins TRBV25-1 to TRBJ2-3; D may be TRBD1 (6 bases). Trimming pared 1 base from V and 2 bases from J, leaving 13 bases between. Per germline, CDR1 MGHDK and CDR2 SYGVNS. This CDR3 contains 16 residues. The CDR3 DNA sequence: TGTGCCAGCAGTGAATCAGGGGCCCCTTCCACAGATACGCAGTATTTT. Translated: CASSESGAPSTDTQYF.

The sample holds one count of this clone. This chain connects TRBV27 to TRBJ2-7; 7 positions match TRBD1. The CDR3 runs 14 residues. Looked up from germline, CDR1 is MNHEY and CDR2 is SMNVEV (reference sequence). The V segment lost 6 bases and the J segment 2 bases; nucleotides outside the gene matches: 7. This chain's CDR3 is CASSNRGDAYEQYF. CDR3 sequence (DNA): TGTGCCAGCAGCAACAGGGGTGATGCCTACGAGCAGTACTTC.

The rearrangement links TRBV4-1 to TRBJ2-3; possibly TRBD1 for D (6 bases). The CDR3 is 15 residues long. Germline V gene sequence: CDR1 MGHRA, CDR2 YSYEKL. Trimming took off 1 base at V and 3 bases at J, with 11 bases between the two ends. CDR3 nucleotides: TGCGCCAGCAGCCAAGCCCCCAGGGGAACAGATACGCAGTATTTT. It codes for CASSQAPRGTDTQYF.

This rearrangement joins TRBV5-1 to TRBJ2-5; 8 bases align to TRBD1. Germline V gene sequence: CDR1 SGHRS, CDR2 YFSETQ. With V trimmed by 0 bases and J by 2 bases, 9 bases remained unmatched. This CDR3 region has 17 residues. The CDR3 reads CASSLGSTGVGQETQYF. The DNA for the CDR3 is TGCGCCAGCAGCTTGGGGTCGACAGGGGTTGGGCAAGAGACCCAGTACTTC.

The V and J genes are TRBV28 and TRBJ2-7; 12 bases map to TRBD2. Trimming took 2 bases from V and 6 from J; bases not matched to a gene: 5. The CDR3 contains 15 residues. Germline CDR1 and CDR2: MDHEN and SYDVKM. The CDR3 spells CASSLVRLAGVEQYF. The CDR3 nucleotides are TGTGCCAGCAGTTTAGTAAGACTAGCGGGAGTCGAGCAGTACTTC.